Presented here are 26 T cell receptor beta chains from one specimen sequenced in a study of cytomegalovirus exposure and HLA in healthy donors. The PCR contained 60 Vbeta and 13 Jbeta primers. Sequencing was performed with immunoSEQ multiplex PCR; in TCRdb, only in-frame clones are kept and a portion is missing. The sample includes about 110,000 clones, around 72% of them seen just once. The material sequenced was PBMCs. The receptors originated from a man aged 30-40 years in good health and CMV-seronegative.

The chain is built from TRBV27 and TRBJ2-7; D perhaps matches TRBD1 (6 bases). The germline V and J ends were trimmed by 2 bases and 5 bases, with 19 bases remaining between them. The CDR3 length is 16 residues. The germline V gene encodes CDR1 MNHEY and CDR2 SMNVEV (reference sequence). As DNA, the CDR3 is TGTGCCAGCAGTTTAGGGTGGGCAGGGGTAGCCCACGAGCAGTACTTC. Translated: CASSLGWAGVAHEQYF.

The chain is built from TRBV9 and TRBJ2-2; D possibly corresponds to TRBD1 (8 bases). The V and J ends lost 4 bases and 2 bases respectively, with 18 bases between them. The CDR3 consists of 17 residues. In germline, CDR1 is SGDLS, CDR2 YYNGEE. The CDR3 spells CASSQGAGRLNTGELFF. The CDR3 DNA follows: TGTGCCAGCAGCCAGGGGGCCGGGAGGCTCAACACCGGGGAGCTGTTTTTT.

The rearrangement links TRBV6-5 to TRBJ1-1; D not certain. The length of the CDR3 is 14 residues. The germline gives CDR1 MNHEY, CDR2 SVGAGI. Trimming pared 8 bases from V and 6 bases from J, leaving 19 bases between. CDR3 sequence: CASSSEGRGPEAFF. Written as DNA, the CDR3 is TGTGCCAGCTCATCCGAAGGTAGAGGCCCTGAAGCTTTCTTT.

This clone was recorded a few times. This rearrangement joins TRBV28 to TRBJ2-1, with D possibly TRBD1 on 6 matching bases. This CDR3 is 14 amino acids long. Germline CDR1 is MDHEN and CDR2 is SYDVKM. The ends were cut back, 5 bases at V and 6 bases at J, with 14 bases in the middle. The CDR3 coding sequence is TGTGCCAGCAGTCACAGGGAAGTGGGCAATGAGCAGTTCTTC. It codes for CASSHREVGNEQFF.

CDR3: CASSWRQGPNTEAFF. The DNA for the CDR3 is TGCGCCAGCAGCTGGAGACAGGGGCCAAACACTGAAGCTTTCTTT. The chain joins TRBV5-1 to TRBJ1-1; TRBD1 agrees at 8 bases. CDR1 is SGHRS and CDR2 is YFSETQ in the germline V gene. Trimming removed 3 bases from V and 2 bases from J; junction bases left unmatched: 6. There are 15 residues in the CDR3.

This chain joins TRBV11-2 and TRBJ1-2; D ambiguous. Trimming cost V 4 bases and J 7 bases, with 16 bases left between them. CDR1 is SGHAT and CDR2 is FQNNGV in the germline V gene. The CDR3 runs to 14 residues. In DNA form, the CDR3 reads TGTGCCAGCAGCTCCCTTAAGCGGGGAGGTGGCTACACCTTC. Encoded protein: CASSSLKRGGGYTF.

The J gene is TRBJ2-5, the V gene TRBV13; D perhaps matches TRBD2 (5 bases). CDR1 is PRHDT, CDR2 FYEKMQ, per germline (reference sequence). Trimming took 3 bases from V and 5 from J, leaving 16 bases between them. The CDR3 is 15 amino acids. DNA for the CDR3: TGTGCCAGCAGCTTGGCGGCGAGCGGCACGGAGACCCAGTACTTC. The encoded protein is CASSLAASGTETQYF.

The genes are TRBV18 and TRBJ2-3; D unclear. The CDR3 extends over 17 amino acids. Germline loops: CDR1 KGHSH, CDR2 LQKENI. V gave up 1 base and J gave up 0 bases, with 14 bases separating them. The CDR3 loop is CASSPLKTAPSTDTQYF. The CDR3 DNA sequence: TGTGCCAGCTCACCACTTAAGACTGCACCAAGCACAGATACGCAGTATTTT. Full variable domain (remainder filled in from reference TRBV18 and TRBJ2-3): NAGVMQNPRHLVRRRGQEARLRCSPMKGHSHVYWYRQLPEEGLKFMVYLQKENIIDESGMPKERFSAEFPKEGPSILRIQQVVRGDSAAYFCASSPLKTAPSTDTQYFGPGTRLTVL.

This clone was counted a few times. CDR3 DNA: TGTGCCAGCAGTTCATCTCTCAGGTCCTACAATGAGCAGTTCTTC. Translating gives CASSSSLRSYNEQFF. The chain joins TRBV27 to TRBJ2-1; no definite D call. Germline V lookup: CDR1 MNHEY, CDR2 SMNVEV (reference sequence). V lost 4 bases, J lost 1 base, and 11 bases lay in between. The CDR3 loop spans 15 amino acids.

V and J are TRBV29-1 and TRBJ1-1; TRBD1 might be the D (6 bases). Per germline, CDR1 SQVTM and CDR2 ANQGSEA. Trimming took 7 bases from V and 0 from J, leaving 12 bases between them. This CDR3 has 13 amino acids. CDR3: CSGGGAMNTEAFF. The CDR3 DNA sequence: TGCAGCGGTGGGGGCGCGATGAACACTGAAGCTTTCTTT.

This clone was counted a few times. This sequence joins TRBV19 and TRBJ2-7; weak D call: TRBD2 (6 bases). V was pared by 5 bases and J by 2 bases, with 13 bases between. The CDR3 is 14 residues long. Germline-derived CDR1 and CDR2 are LNHDA and SQIVND (reference sequence). CDR3 nucleotides: TGTGCCAGTAGTTTGGAGGGGAGAGCCTACGAGCAGTACTTC. Its translation is CASSLEGRAYEQYF.

In its sample, this clone was seen a few times. The V and J genes are TRBV6-1 and TRBJ1-1, with TRBD1 as a possible D gene (5 bases). Trimming left V 4 bases short and J 3 bases short, with 18 bases between. The CDR3 runs 16 residues. Germline CDR1 and CDR2: MNHNS and SASEGT. CDR3 sequence reads: CASSGNRLRIDTEAFF. The DNA of the CDR3 is TGTGCCAGCAGTGGGAACAGGTTAAGGATTGACACTGAAGCTTTCTTT.

The rearrangement uses TRBV27 and TRBJ2-2; 8 nucleotides line up with TRBD1. From germline, CDR1 is MNHEY and CDR2 SMNVEV (reference sequence). The CDR3 has 15 amino acids. The V gene end was trimmed by 5 bases and the J gene end by 4 bases; junction bases not matched to a gene: 6. CDR3 coding DNA: TGTGCCAGCAGTCCCAGGACAGGGTCCACCGGGGAGCTGTTTTTT. It translates to CASSPRTGSTGELFF.

The chain combines TRBV7-2 with TRBJ1-4; D possibly corresponds to TRBD1 (6 bases). This CDR3 comprises 17 residues. The V and J ends lost 1 base and 0 bases respectively, with 12 bases between them. Germline lookup yields CDR1 SGHTA and CDR2 FQGNSA. The CDR3 spells CASSLEGTLTTNEKLFF. The CDR3 DNA is TGTGCCAGCAGCTTAGAAGGGACACTTACAACTAATGAAAAACTGTTTTTT.

This rearrangement joins TRBV7-9 to TRBJ2-7; D gene unclear. Germline CDR1 SEHNR, CDR2 FQNEAQ (reference sequence). Trimming removed 4 bases from V and 7 bases from J, with 11 bases in between. This CDR3 region has 12 residues. CDR3 coding DNA: TGTGCCAGCAGCTACGAGGTCGGAGAGCAGTACTTC. This translates into CASSYEVGEQYF.

This clone has only one observation. V is TRBV7-3 and J is TRBJ2-1, with TRBD2 as a possible D gene (6 bases). V lost 5 bases and J lost 7, with 9 bases in between. This CDR3 region has 12 residues. The V gene's germline CDR1 is SGHTA and CDR2 FQGTGA. CDR3 region: CASSLSGNEQFF. The CDR3 bases are TGTGCCAGCAGCCTAAGCGGGAATGAGCAGTTCTTC.

This chain joins TRBV2 and TRBJ2-7, with D uncertain. Germline CDR1 SNHLY, CDR2 FYNNEI. The CDR3 has 12 residues. V gave up 8 bases and J gave up 3 bases, with 11 bases separating them. The chain's CDR3 is CASRTVSYEQYF. The CDR3 DNA follows: TGTGCCAGCCGAACAGTCAGCTACGAGCAGTACTTC. The variable domain in full, with the rest retrieved from reference TRBV2 and TRBJ2-7, is EPEVTQTPSHQVTQMGQEVILRCVPISNHLYFYWYRQILGQKVEFLVSFYNNEISEKSEIFDDQFSVERPDGSNFTLKIRSTKLEDSAMYFCASRTVSYEQYFGPGTRLTVT.

The chain combines TRBV5-1 with TRBJ2-3, with D possibly being TRBD2 (6 bases). Trimming pared 4 bases from V and 1 base from J, leaving 10 bases between. This CDR3 comprises 14 residues. Germline values: CDR1 SGHRS, CDR2 YFSETQ. The CDR3 sequence: CASSPGLGTDTQYF. CDR3 bases: TGCGCCAGCAGCCCGGGACTTGGCACAGATACGCAGTATTTT.

The chain combines TRBV7-3 with TRBJ1-1; TRBD1 aligns across 8 bases. The CDR3 has 14 residues. J gave up 1 base and V 5 bases, and 3 bases lay outside the gene matches. The germline gives CDR1 SGHTA, CDR2 FQGTGA. CDR3 sequence reads: CASSKQGENTEAFF. CDR3 sequence (DNA): TGTGCCAGCAGCAAACAGGGGGAGAACACTGAAGCTTTCTTT.

The gene calls are TRBV29-1 and TRBJ2-4; no firm D call. V lost 6 bases and J 5 bases, leaving 17 bases between the germline ends. The germline V gene encodes CDR1 SQVTM and CDR2 ANQGSEA. The CDR3 length is 14 residues. The CDR3 protein is CSVAPSGVENIQYF. CDR3 bases: TGCAGCGTCGCCCCCTCCGGAGTGGAAAACATTCAGTACTTC.

The V call is TRBV30, the J call TRBJ1-2; no clear D. The germline V and J ends were trimmed by 3 bases and 6 bases, with 14 bases remaining between them. CDR1 is GTSNPN, CDR2 SVGIG, per germline (reference sequence). This CDR3 has 13 amino acids. The CDR3 is CAWSRGVLDGYTF. Here the CDR3 DNA reads TGTGCCTGGAGCCGGGGAGTTTTAGATGGCTACACCTTC.

The chain employs TRBV4-1 and TRBJ2-3; 7 bases fit TRBD2. CDR1 is MGHRA, CDR2 YSYEKL, per germline. The junction had 11 bases not matched to a gene; V was cut back by 4 bases and J by 4 bases. CDR3 length: 16 residues. In DNA, the CDR3 is TGCGCCAGCAGCCCTCGAATGGGACTACGGGCAGATACGCAGTATTTT. Amino acids: CASSPRMGLRADTQYF.

The genes are TRBV27 and TRBJ2-1, with 11 bases that match TRBD2. From germline, CDR1 is MNHEY and CDR2 SMNVEV (reference sequence). There are 15 residues in the CDR3. Trimming at V came to 5 bases and at J to 5 bases, leaving 5 bases not matched to a gene. CDR3 sequence (DNA): TGTGCCAGCAGTCTTACTAGCGGGAGCCACAATGAGCAGTTCTTC. Its translation: CASSLTSGSHNEQFF.

The rearrangement joins TRBV28 to TRBJ2-3; 8 bases match TRBD1. The V segment lost 6 bases and the J segment 6 bases; nucleotides outside the gene matches: 11. The CDR3 is made up of 15 amino acids. Germline CDR1 and CDR2: MDHEN and SYDVKM. CDR3 in amino acids: CASSSGGTVEDTQYF. CDR3 DNA: TGTGCCAGCAGCTCAGGGGGCACGGTTGAGGATACGCAGTATTTT.

V and J are TRBV18 and TRBJ2-2, with D perhaps matching TRBD1 (6 bases). In germline, CDR1 is KGHSH, CDR2 LQKENI. The CDR3 extends over 15 amino acids. The V end was cut by 3 bases, the J end by 3 bases, with 11 bases between. The CDR3 DNA reads as TGTGCCAGCTCACCGGCAGGGGTGCACACCGGGGAGCTGTTTTTT. Translated: CASSPAGVHTGELFF. The full variable domain, its missing parts supplied by reference TRBV18 and TRBJ2-2, is NAGVMQNPRHLVRRRGQEARLRCSPMKGHSHVYWYRQLPEEGLKFMVYLQKENIIDESGMPKERFSAEFPKEGPSILRIQQVVRGDSAAYFCASSPAGVHTGELFFGEGSRLTVL.

The rearrangement uses TRBV5-1 and TRBJ2-1; maybe TRBD2 (7 bases). From germline, CDR1 is SGHRS and CDR2 YFSETQ. This CDR3 has 15 amino acids. The V end was cut by 4 bases, the J end by 4 bases, with 15 bases between. The DNA of the CDR3 is TGCGCCAGCAGCGGCGGCCGGGGGGCTTACAATGAGCAGTTCTTC. This codes for CASSGGRGAYNEQFF.